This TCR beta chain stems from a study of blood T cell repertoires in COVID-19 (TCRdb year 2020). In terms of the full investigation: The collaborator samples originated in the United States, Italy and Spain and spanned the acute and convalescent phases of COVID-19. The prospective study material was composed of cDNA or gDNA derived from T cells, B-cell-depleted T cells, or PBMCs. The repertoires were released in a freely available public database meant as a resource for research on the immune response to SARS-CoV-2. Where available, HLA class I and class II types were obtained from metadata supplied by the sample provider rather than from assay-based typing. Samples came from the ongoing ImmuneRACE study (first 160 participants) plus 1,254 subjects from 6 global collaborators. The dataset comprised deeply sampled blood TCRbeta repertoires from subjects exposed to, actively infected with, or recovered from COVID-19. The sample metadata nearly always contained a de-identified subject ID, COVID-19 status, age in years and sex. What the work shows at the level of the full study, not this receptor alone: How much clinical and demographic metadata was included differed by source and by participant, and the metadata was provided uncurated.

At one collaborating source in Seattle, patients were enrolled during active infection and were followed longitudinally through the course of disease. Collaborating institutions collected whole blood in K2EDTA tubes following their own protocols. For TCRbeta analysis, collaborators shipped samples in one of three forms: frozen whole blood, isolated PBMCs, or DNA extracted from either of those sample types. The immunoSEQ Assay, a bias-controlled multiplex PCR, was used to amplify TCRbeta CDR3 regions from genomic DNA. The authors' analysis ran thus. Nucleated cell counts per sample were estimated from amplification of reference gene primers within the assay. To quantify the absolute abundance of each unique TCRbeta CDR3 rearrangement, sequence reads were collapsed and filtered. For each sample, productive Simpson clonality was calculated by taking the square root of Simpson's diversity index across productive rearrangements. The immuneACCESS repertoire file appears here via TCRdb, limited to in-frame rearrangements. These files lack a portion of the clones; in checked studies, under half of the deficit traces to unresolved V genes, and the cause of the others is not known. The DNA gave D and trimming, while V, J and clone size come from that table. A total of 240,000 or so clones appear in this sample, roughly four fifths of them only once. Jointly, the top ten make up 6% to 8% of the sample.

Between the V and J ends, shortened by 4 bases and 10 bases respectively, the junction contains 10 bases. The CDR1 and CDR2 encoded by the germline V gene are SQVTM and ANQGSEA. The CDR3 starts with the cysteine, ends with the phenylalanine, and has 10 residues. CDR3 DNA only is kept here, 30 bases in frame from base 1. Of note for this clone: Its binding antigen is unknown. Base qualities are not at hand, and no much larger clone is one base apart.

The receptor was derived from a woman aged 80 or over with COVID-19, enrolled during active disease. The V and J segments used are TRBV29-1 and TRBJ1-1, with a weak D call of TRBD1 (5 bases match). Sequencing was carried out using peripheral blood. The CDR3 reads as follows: CSVGGTSAFF. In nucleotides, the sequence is TGCAGCGTTGGCGGGACGTCAGCTTTCTTT.